One sample yielded the 10 T cell receptor beta chains listed below, sequenced in a study of blood T cells in healthy people across ages. For the second PCR, which ran for about 6 to 11 cycles, a sample-barcoded 5' primer and a J-beta primer mix were used. TCRdb redid the calling of the 5' RACE reads with MiXCR, one entry per CDR3 protein. The data hold approximately 800,000 distinct CDR3 sequences, with approximately 25% observed a single time. Another study also made use of these data, one on T cells of mothers and their children.

Specimen: blood. Receptors originate from a boy younger than 18 in good health.

This clonotype was observed a handful of times. J is TRBJ1-1 and V is TRBV20-1, with TRBD1 identical over 7 bases. CDR1 is DFQATT and CDR2 is SNEGSKA in the germline V gene (reference sequence). The CDR3 totals 14 residues. The J segment lost 0 bases and the V segment lost 1 base, leaving 2 bases of the junction unmatched. CDR3 sequence (DNA): TGCAGTGCTAGAGGACAGGGAATGAACACTGAAGCTTTCTTT. Amino acid sequence: CSARGQGMNTEAFF.

The V gene is TRBV29-1, the J gene TRBJ2-5, with D perhaps TRBD1 (6 bases). The CDR3 length is 13 residues. Germline-derived CDR1 and CDR2 are SQVTM and ANQGSEA. V was shortened by 8 bases and J by 2 bases, with 15 bases between the two germline ends. The CDR3 sequence is CSPIPGQQETQYF. CDR3 nucleotides: TGCAGCCCAATCCCGGGACAACAAGAGACCCAGTACTTC.

CDR3: CASSTSTGLGDGYTF. In DNA form, the CDR3 reads TGTGCCAGCAGCACGTCGACAGGGCTGGGGGATGGCTACACCTTC. The rearrangement joins TRBV7-9 to TRBJ1-2; TRBD1 agrees at 7 bases. Germline assignment: CDR1 SEHNR and CDR2 FQNEAQ (reference sequence). V trimming: 5 bases; J trimming: 6 bases; junction bases outside the gene matches: 12. The length of the CDR3 is 15 residues.

The V call is TRBV3-1, the J call TRBJ2-2; D may be TRBD1 or TRBD2 (6 bases each). CDR1 LGHDT and CDR2 YNNKEL come from the germline V gene (reference sequence). The CDR3 runs 15 residues. V lost 3 bases to trimming and J lost 7 bases, with 15 bases between them. In DNA, the CDR3 is TGTGCCAGCAGCCATTTTCCAGGGGAGGACGGGGAGCTGTTTTTT. Its translation is CASSHFPGEDGELFF.

This clonotype showed up many times. The chain links TRBV5-5 to TRBJ2-1; weak D call: TRBD1 (5 bases). CDR3 length equals 12 residues. CDR1 and CDR2 (germline): SGHKS, YYEKEE (reference sequence). V was clipped by 0 bases and J by 8 bases, with 6 bases between them. The CDR3 nucleotides read TGTGCCAGCAGCTTGGGGGGCCATGAGCAGTTCTTC. Translating gives CASSLGGHEQFF.

The V call is TRBV20-1, the J call TRBJ2-5, with 14 bases fitting TRBD2. The germline V gene encodes CDR1 DFQATT and CDR2 SNEGSKA (reference sequence). The CDR3 runs 16 residues. The ends lost 0 bases at V and 3 bases at J; junction bases unmatched: 3. This CDR3 is CSARDATSGGEETQYF. CDR3 DNA: TGCAGTGCTAGAGATGCGACTAGCGGGGGGGAAGAGACCCAGTACTTC.

The chain is built from TRBV15 and TRBJ1-4; the D is unclear. Trimming removed 0 bases from V and 1 base from J, with 9 bases in between. Germline values: CDR1 LNHNV, CDR2 YYDKDF (reference sequence). There are 16 residues in the CDR3. The CDR3 nucleotides are TGTGCCACCAGCAGAGATAGGACCAGAACTAATGAAAAACTGTTTTTT. Protein: CATSRDRTRTNEKLFF.

The chain has TRBV12-3 or TRBV12-4 and TRBJ2-5; tentatively, D is TRBD1 or TRBD2 (7 bases each). CDR3 size: 15 residues. The V and J ends lost 2 bases and 5 bases respectively, with 15 bases between them. The DNA of the CDR3 is TGTGCCAGCAGTTTATATGGCCAGGGGGGGGAGACCCAGTACTTC. This codes for CASSLYGQGGETQYF.

The chain uses TRBV28 and TRBJ2-1; D perhaps matches TRBD1 (6 bases). The V end was cut by 2 bases, the J end by 7 bases, with 12 bases between. Germline CDR1 MDHEN, CDR2 SYDVKM. This CDR3 spans 14 amino acids. The CDR3 DNA is TGTGCCAGCAGTTTAGGACAGCCCGTGAATGAGCAGTTCTTC. Its protein product is CASSLGQPVNEQFF.

Note on this clonotype: At one boundary the junction diverges from the germline segment, which might be a read error. The rearrangement joins TRBV7-9 to TRBJ2-4; possibly TRBD2 for D (5 bases). CDR1 and CDR2 from the germline V gene are SEHNR and FQNEAQ (reference sequence). The CDR3 spans 15 residues. CDR3 coding DNA: TGTGCCAGCAGCCTAGCAGAAGTGGGCAAAAACATTCAGTACTTC. Its translation is CASSLAEVGKNIQYF.